A single sample gave rise to the 29 T cell receptor beta chains below, sequenced in a study of coeliac disease. Sequenced by immunoSEQ multiplex PCR; TCRdb stores in-frame clones only, minus some. The data show a few thousand clones, roughly 72% seen once. Specimen: lymphocytes from the gut lamina propria. The receptor source for this set is a man between 18 and 35 years old with celiac disease on a gluten-free diet.

The chain uses TRBV9 and TRBJ2-3; 9 bases agree with TRBD1. With V trimmed by 4 bases and J by 0 bases, 6 bases remained unmatched. This CDR3 comprises 16 residues. Germline CDR1 reads SGDLS; CDR2 reads YYNGEE. This chain's CDR3 is CASSPEDRGSTDTQYF. For the CDR3, the DNA is TGTGCCAGCAGCCCCGAGGACAGGGGAAGCACAGATACGCAGTATTTT. Combining the CDR3 with reference TRBV9 and TRBJ2-3 gives the whole variable domain DSGVTQTPKHLITATGQRVTLRCSPRSGDLSVYWYQQSLDQGLQFLIQYYNGEERAKGNILERFSAQQFPDLHSELNLSSLELGDSALYFCASSPEDRGSTDTQYFGPGTRLTVL.

The CDR3 sequence is CASGSPVGSGTGELFF. CDR3 DNA sequence: TGTGCTAGTGGTTCACCGGTTGGAAGCGGCACCGGGGAGCTGTTTTTT. The J gene is TRBJ2-2, the V gene TRBV12-5; tentative D call: TRBD2 (5 bases). In germline, CDR1 is LGHNT, CDR2 FRNRAP. V dropped 4 bases and J dropped 4 bases, with 16 bases sitting between them. The CDR3 is 16 residues long.

This chain connects TRBV7-6 to TRBJ2-7; 12 bases agree with TRBD1. Germline V CDR1 and CDR2: SGHVS, FNYEAQ. The length of the CDR3 is 16 residues. J gave up 2 bases and V 1 base, and 3 bases lay outside the gene matches. The CDR3 here is CASSLGGQGATYEQYF. CDR3 nucleotides: TGTGCCAGCAGCTTAGGGGGACAGGGGGCGACCTACGAGCAGTACTTC.

The chain is built from TRBV7-2 and TRBJ1-5; 7 bases line up with TRBD1. CDR1 is SGHTA and CDR2 is FQGNSA in the germline V gene. V was pared by 1 base and J by 1 base, with 1 base of the junction left unmatched. This CDR3 contains 15 residues. The DNA of the CDR3 is TGTGCCAGCAGCTTAGTGGACAGGAGCAATCAGCCCCAGCATTTT. Residues: CASSLVDRSNQPQHF.

The CDR3 DNA follows: TGTGCCAGCAGCCTCCAAGCTTTGCAGCCCCAGCATTTT. Translation: CASSLQALQPQHF. The chain employs TRBV6-6 and TRBJ1-5, with D unclear. Germline assignment: CDR1 MNHNY and CDR2 SVGAGI (reference sequence). V shed 6 bases and J shed 7 bases, with 13 bases lying between them. This CDR3 has 13 amino acids.

In nucleotides, the CDR3 is TGTGCCAGCAAAAGGACAGCTTATAATTCACCCCTCCACTTT. It yields the protein CASKRTAYNSPLHF. This chain links TRBV6-1 with TRBJ1-6; tentatively, D is TRBD1 (6 bases). Trimming pared 7 bases from V and 4 bases from J, leaving 11 bases between. The CDR3 is 14 residues long. Germline V gives CDR1 MNHNS, CDR2 SASEGT.

This chain joins TRBV5-1 and TRBJ1-1, with 8 bases fitting TRBD1. This CDR3 is built from 13 residues. In germline, CDR1 is SGHRS, CDR2 YFSETQ. The V gene end was trimmed by 3 bases and the J gene end by 4 bases; junction bases not matched to a gene: 2. The CDR3 DNA reads as TGCGCCAGCAGCTGGGGGACAGGCACTGAAGCTTTCTTT. Encoded protein: CASSWGTGTEAFF.

J is TRBJ1-5 and V is TRBV15, with 12 bases identical to TRBD1. The CDR3 runs 16 residues. V dropped 5 bases and J dropped 5; count of bases not matched to a gene: 7. Germline V gene sequence: CDR1 LNHNV, CDR2 YYDKDF (reference sequence). The CDR3 DNA reads TGTGCCACCAGCGCCCGGGACAGGGGGCCTCATCAGCCCCAGCATTTT. It yields the protein CATSARDRGPHQPQHF.

This clone showed up just a few times. The genes are TRBV7-9 and TRBJ1-1; D perhaps matches TRBD1 (5 bases). Trimming removed 1 base at V and 5 bases at J, with 14 bases between. Germline V gene lookup returns CDR1 SEHNR and CDR2 FQNEAQ (reference sequence). The CDR3 runs to 15 residues. CDR3 in DNA: TGTGCCAGCAGCTTAGTTTCGGGGGAAGGAACTGAAGCTTTCTTT. This codes for CASSLVSGEGTEAFF.

The V gene is TRBV21-1, the J gene TRBJ2-3; the D call TRBD2 from the table was never checked on the DNA. TRBV21-1 is noted as a pseudogene. The CDR3 covers 10 residues. DNA for the CDR3: TGTGCCAGCCCCCGAGATACGCAGTATTTT. It yields the protein CASPRDTQYF.

The CDR3 sequence is CASRGAVPNYGYTF. Here the CDR3 DNA reads TGCGCCAGCAGAGGGGCAGTACCTAACTATGGCTACACCTTC. The chain employs TRBV5-1 and TRBJ1-2; D is perhaps TRBD1 (5 bases). The CDR3 is 14 amino acids. Deletions cut 5 bases from V and 0 bases from J, with 11 bases between. The V gene's germline CDR1 is SGHRS and CDR2 YFSETQ.

The rearrangement uses TRBV11-2 and TRBJ1-3; 7 bases map to TRBD1. Germline CDR1 SGHAT, CDR2 FQNNGV. Trimming cost V 6 bases and J 1 base; bases outside gene matches: 12. CDR3 length: 17 amino acids. The CDR3 DNA is TGTGCCAGCAGGTCCCCGGGACAGCTTTATTCTGGAAACACCATATATTTT. Translated: CASRSPGQLYSGNTIYF.

This rearrangement joins TRBV5-1 to TRBJ2-7; 7 positions agree with TRBD2. Germline V gene data show CDR1 as SGHRS and CDR2 as YFSETQ. This CDR3 is built from 12 residues. Unmatched junction bases numbered 6, after V lost 5 bases and J lost 7 bases. CDR3 DNA sequence: TGCGCCAGCAGGATGGGGGGGGGAGAGCAGTACTTC. It specifies CASRMGGGEQYF.

As DNA, the CDR3 is TGTGCCAGCAGCCTCGAGACTTCCCCTTATGGCTACACCTTC. It yields the protein CASSLETSPYGYTF. The chain couples TRBV7-9 to TRBJ1-2; D not resolved. Trimming took off 5 bases at V and 5 bases at J, with 15 bases between the two ends. The germline CDR1 and CDR2 sequences are SEHNR and FQNEAQ (reference sequence). CDR3 length: 14 amino acids.

This chain connects TRBV28 to TRBJ2-7; 9 bases align to TRBD1. Trimming removed 6 bases from V and 3 bases from J; junction bases left unmatched: 6. This CDR3 contains 14 residues. Germline CDR1 and CDR2: MDHEN and SYDVKM. The CDR3 nucleotides read TGTGCCAGCAGGACAGGGGGGAGGGTCTACGAGCAGTACTTC. It specifies CASRTGGRVYEQYF. Looking up the rest from reference TRBV28 and TRBJ2-7 gives the full variable domain: DVKVTQSSRYLVKRTGEKVFLECVQDMDHENMFWYRQDPGLGLRLIYFSYDVKMKEKGDIPEGYSVSREKKERFSLILESASTNQTSMYLCASRTGGRVYEQYFGPGTRLTVT.

This clone has just a few counts. Relative to the germline gene, one junction end is altered; a read error may explain this. The gene calls are TRBV7-2 and TRBJ1-6, with D maybe TRBD1 (6 bases). The length of the CDR3 is 18 residues. CDR1 SGHTA and CDR2 FQGNSA come from the germline V gene. CDR3 bases: TGTGCCAGCAGTTTAGGACAGTTTCGAAGCTCCTATAATTCACCCCTCCACTTT. Protein: CASSLGQFRSSYNSPLHF.

CDR3 DNA: TGTGCCAGCAGCTCCGGGACAGGGTGGCATCAGCCCCAGCATTTT. Translation gives CASSSGTGWHQPQHF. The chain combines TRBV11-2 with TRBJ1-5; 9 nucleotides match TRBD1. The CDR3 covers 15 residues. Germline V gene data show CDR1 as SGHAT and CDR2 as FQNNGV. J lost 5 bases, V lost 4 bases, and 6 bases had no gene match.

This clone was counted a single time. The CDR3 loop reads CASSAPGQSLGYTF. For the CDR3, the DNA is TGTGCCAGCAGCGCGCCGGGACAGTCTCTAGGCTACACCTTC. V usage is TRBV5-4 and J usage is TRBJ1-2, with 7 bases that match TRBD1. Germline assignment: CDR1 SGHNT and CDR2 YYREEE (reference sequence). V gave up 4 bases and J gave up 8 bases; unmatched junction bases: 11. CDR3 length: 14 amino acids. The full variable domain, rest sourced from reference TRBV5-4 and TRBJ1-2, is ETGVTQSPTHLIKTRGQQVTLRCSSQSGHNTVSWYQQALGQGPQFIFQYYREEENGRGNFPPRFSGLQFPNYSSELNVNALELDDSALYLCASSAPGQSLGYTFGSGTRLTVV.

Only a few counts were recorded for this clone. V is TRBV13 and J is TRBJ2-1; 11 nucleotides match TRBD2. The germline gives CDR1 PRHDT, CDR2 FYEKMQ (reference sequence). V dropped 4 bases and J dropped 0; count of bases not matched to a gene: 5. CDR3 length equals 17 residues. In DNA form, the CDR3 reads TGTGCCAGCAGCTCGTTAGCGGGGGGGAGCTCCTACAATGAGCAGTTCTTC. This codes for CASSSLAGGSSYNEQFF.

This clone was seen only once. The rearrangement uses TRBV28 and TRBJ1-4; 7 bases map to TRBD1. Unmatched junction bases numbered 7, after V lost 5 bases and J lost 7 bases. Germline loops: CDR1 MDHEN, CDR2 SYDVKM. This CDR3 region has 14 residues. The CDR3 DNA follows: TGTGCCAGCAGTCCCCCAGGGGGTGGTGAAAAACTGTTTTTT. It encodes CASSPPGGGEKLFF.

This chain links TRBV7-2 with TRBJ2-2; 7 nucleotides align to TRBD1. The CDR3 contains 15 residues. CDR1 is SGHTA, CDR2 FQGNSA, per germline. The junction had 10 bases not matched to a gene; V was cut back by 5 bases and J by 7 bases. The CDR3, as DNA: TGTGCCAGCAGCCTAAGACAGGGAATGAACGGGGAGCTGTTTTTT. Its translation: CASSLRQGMNGELFF. The full variable domain, completed using reference TRBV7-2 and TRBJ2-2, is GAGVSQSPSNKVTEKGKDVELRCDPISGHTALYWYRQSLGQGLEFLIYFQGNSAPDKSGLPSDRFSAERTGGSVSTLTIQRTQQEDSAVYLCASSLRQGMNGELFFGEGSRLTVL.

The CDR3 protein is CASREGTDSYHSNQPQHF. The CDR3 nucleotides are TGTGCCAGTAGGGAGGGGACAGACTCTTATCATAGCAATCAGCCCCAGCATTTT. This chain uses TRBV19 with TRBJ1-5, with 7 bases lining up with TRBD1. Germline V gene lookup returns CDR1 LNHDA and CDR2 SQIVND (reference sequence). The CDR3 runs to 18 residues. With 6 bases clipped from V and 0 bases from J, the junction kept 14 bases outside the gene matches.

This clone was observed a handful of times. This rearrangement joins TRBV4-2 to TRBJ2-1, with TRBD2 matching 10 bases. Looked up from germline, CDR1 is LGHNA and CDR2 is YNFKEQ. Germline trimming cut 2 bases from V and 2 bases from J; bases unmatched to any gene: 6. The CDR3 is 17 residues long. CDR3 loop: CASSQSLTSGPYNEQFF. CDR3 sequence (DNA): TGTGCCAGCAGCCAATCCTTGACTAGCGGGCCCTACAATGAGCAGTTCTTC.

A remark on this clone: Other DNA sequences within the sample encode an identical CDR3. This chain links TRBV28 with TRBJ1-1; TRBD1 is a possible D gene (5 bases). The CDR3 extends over 12 amino acids. The ends were cut back, 3 bases at V and 4 bases at J, with 6 bases in the middle. CDR1 is MDHEN and CDR2 is SYDVKM in the germline V gene. The CDR3 sequence: CASSFGGTEAFF. The DNA for the CDR3 is TGTGCCAGCAGTTTCGGGGGCACTGAAGCTTTCTTT.

This clone was detected only a few times. The chain employs TRBV27 and TRBJ2-2; 11 positions match TRBD2. The CDR3 spans 13 residues. Germline V gene lookup returns CDR1 MNHEY and CDR2 SMNVEV (reference sequence). The V segment lost 9 bases and the J segment 7 bases; nucleotides outside the gene matches: 4. The CDR3 protein is CASSGGVFGELFF. CDR3 nucleotides: TGTGCCAGTAGCGGGGGGGTGTTCGGGGAGCTGTTTTTT.

The rearrangement uses TRBV7-9 and TRBJ1-1; D is undetermined. The germline gives CDR1 SEHNR, CDR2 FQNEAQ (reference sequence). This CDR3 has 17 amino acids. The V end lost 7 bases, the J end lost 3 bases, and 24 bases lay between the germline ends. CDR3 in amino acids: CASTRPVGRYEDTEAFF. The CDR3 DNA reads as TGTGCCAGCACCAGACCGGTCGGGAGGTATGAGGACACTGAAGCTTTCTTT.

The chain carries TRBV4-2 and TRBJ1-1; no clear D gene. This CDR3 region has 13 residues. CDR1 and CDR2 from the germline V gene are LGHNA and YNFKEQ. Trimming left V 0 bases short and J 5 bases short, with 7 bases between. CDR3 DNA sequence: TGTGCCAGCAGCCAAGAACCGGGGACTGAAGCTTTCTTT. This codes for CASSQEPGTEAFF.

Only a few counts were recorded for this clone. J is TRBJ2-3 and V is TRBV11-2; TRBD2 might be the D (5 bases). Germline V gene sequence: CDR1 SGHAT, CDR2 FQNNGV. The CDR3 loop spans 16 amino acids. Trimming shortened V by 3 bases and J by 1 base, and 14 bases separated the two germline ends. The CDR3 DNA is TGTGCCAGCAGCTTTACGAGGGCGCGGGGCACAGATACGCAGTATTTT. Protein sequence: CASSFTRARGTDTQYF.

CDR3 in DNA: TGTGCCAGCAGTCCCCAAACTGATGGCTACACCTTC. Protein: CASSPQTDGYTF. The chain has TRBV6-6 and TRBJ1-2; D remains ambiguous. The CDR3 runs to 12 residues. The V end was cut by 5 bases, the J end by 6 bases, with 10 bases between. CDR1 and CDR2 from the germline V gene are MNHNY and SVGAGI (reference sequence).